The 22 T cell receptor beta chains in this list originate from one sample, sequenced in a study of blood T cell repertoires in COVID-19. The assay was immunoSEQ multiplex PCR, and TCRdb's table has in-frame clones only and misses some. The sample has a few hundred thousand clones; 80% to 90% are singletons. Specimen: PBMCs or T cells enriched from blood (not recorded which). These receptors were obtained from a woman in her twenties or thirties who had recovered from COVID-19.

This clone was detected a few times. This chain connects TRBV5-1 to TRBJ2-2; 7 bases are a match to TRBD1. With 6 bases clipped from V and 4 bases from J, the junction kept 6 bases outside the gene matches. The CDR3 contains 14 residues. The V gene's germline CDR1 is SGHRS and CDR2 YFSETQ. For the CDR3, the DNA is TGCGCCAGCAATACCGGACAGGTCACCGGGGAGCTGTTTTTT. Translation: CASNTGQVTGELFF.

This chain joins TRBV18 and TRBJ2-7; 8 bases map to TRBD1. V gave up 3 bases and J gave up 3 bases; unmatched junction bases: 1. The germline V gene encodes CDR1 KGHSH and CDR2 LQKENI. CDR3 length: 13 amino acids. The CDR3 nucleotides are TGTGCCAGCTCACCGGACAGGGACTACGAGCAGTACTTC. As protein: CASSPDRDYEQYF.

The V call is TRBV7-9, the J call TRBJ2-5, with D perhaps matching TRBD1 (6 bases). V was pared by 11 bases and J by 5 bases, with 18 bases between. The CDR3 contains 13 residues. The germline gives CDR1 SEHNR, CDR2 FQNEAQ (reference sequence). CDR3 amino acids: CAVHTGIVETQYF. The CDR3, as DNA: TGTGCCGTACATACAGGGATAGTGGAGACCCAGTACTTC.

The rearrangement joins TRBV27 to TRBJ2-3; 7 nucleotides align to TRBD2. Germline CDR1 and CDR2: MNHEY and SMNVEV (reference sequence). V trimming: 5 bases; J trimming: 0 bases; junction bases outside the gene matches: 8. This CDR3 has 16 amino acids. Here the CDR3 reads CASSAARGVSTDTQYF. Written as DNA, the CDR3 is TGTGCCAGCAGTGCCGCTCGGGGGGTGAGCACAGATACGCAGTATTTT.

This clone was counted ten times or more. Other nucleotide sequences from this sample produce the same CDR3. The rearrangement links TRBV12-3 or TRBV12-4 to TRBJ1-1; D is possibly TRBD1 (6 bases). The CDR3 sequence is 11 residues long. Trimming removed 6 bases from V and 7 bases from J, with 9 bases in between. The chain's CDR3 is CASSPRGEAFF. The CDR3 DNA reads TGTGCCAGCAGCCCCAGGGGTGAAGCTTTCTTT.

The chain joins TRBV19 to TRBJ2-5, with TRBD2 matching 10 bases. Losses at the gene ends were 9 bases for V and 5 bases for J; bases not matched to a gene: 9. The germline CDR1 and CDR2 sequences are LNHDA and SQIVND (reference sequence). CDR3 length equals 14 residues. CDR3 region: CASILLAGEETQYF. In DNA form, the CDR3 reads TGTGCCAGCATCCTCCTAGCGGGAGAGGAGACCCAGTACTTC.

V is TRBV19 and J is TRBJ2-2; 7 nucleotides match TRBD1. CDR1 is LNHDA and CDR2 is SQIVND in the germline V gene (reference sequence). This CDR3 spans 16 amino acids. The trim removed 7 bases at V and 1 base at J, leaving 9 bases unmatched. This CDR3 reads CASTPRGPLNTGELFF. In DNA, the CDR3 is TGTGCCAGTACTCCGAGGGGGCCGTTGAACACCGGGGAGCTGTTTTTT.

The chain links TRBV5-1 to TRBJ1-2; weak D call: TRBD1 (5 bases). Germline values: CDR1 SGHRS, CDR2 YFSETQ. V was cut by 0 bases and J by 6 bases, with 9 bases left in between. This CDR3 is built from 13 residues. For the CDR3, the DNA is TGCGCCAGCAGCTTGGAGTCAGGGAATGGCTACACCTTC. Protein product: CASSLESGNGYTF.

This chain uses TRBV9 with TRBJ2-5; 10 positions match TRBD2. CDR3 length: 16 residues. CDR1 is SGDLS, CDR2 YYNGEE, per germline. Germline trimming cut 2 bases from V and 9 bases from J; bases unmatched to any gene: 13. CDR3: CASSVDPSGSPGSQYF. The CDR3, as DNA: TGTGCCAGCAGCGTTGACCCTAGCGGGAGCCCCGGGTCCCAGTACTTC.

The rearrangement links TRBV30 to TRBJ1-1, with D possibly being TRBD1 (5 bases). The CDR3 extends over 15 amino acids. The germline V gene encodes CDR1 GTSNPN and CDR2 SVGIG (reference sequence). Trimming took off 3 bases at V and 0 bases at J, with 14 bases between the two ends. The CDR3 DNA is TGTGCCTGGAGCGGGGGGACGGTCATGAACACTGAAGCTTTCTTT. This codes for CAWSGGTVMNTEAFF.

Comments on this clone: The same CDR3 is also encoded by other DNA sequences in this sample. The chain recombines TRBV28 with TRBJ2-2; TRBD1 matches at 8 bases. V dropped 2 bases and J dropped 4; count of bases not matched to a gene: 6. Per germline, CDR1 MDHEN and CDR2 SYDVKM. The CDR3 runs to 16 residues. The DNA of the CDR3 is TGTGCCAGCAGTTTACCCGGACAGGGTATCACCGGGGAGCTGTTTTTT. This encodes CASSLPGQGITGELFF.

The CDR3 region is CASSYITGELFF. CDR3 sequence (DNA): TGTGCCAGCAGCTATATCACCGGGGAGCTGTTTTTT. The chain recombines TRBV5-4 with TRBJ2-2; D uncertain. V lost 3 bases to trimming and J lost 4 bases, with 4 bases between them. This CDR3 contains 12 residues. Germline-derived CDR1 and CDR2 are SGHNT and YYREEE (reference sequence).

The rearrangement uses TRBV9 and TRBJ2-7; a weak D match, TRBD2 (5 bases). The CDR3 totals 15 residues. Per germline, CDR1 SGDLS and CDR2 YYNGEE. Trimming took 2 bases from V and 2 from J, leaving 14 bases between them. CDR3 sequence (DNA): TGTGCCAGCAGCGTTTCGGGGAATCAGGCCTACGAGCAGTACTTC. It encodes CASSVSGNQAYEQYF.

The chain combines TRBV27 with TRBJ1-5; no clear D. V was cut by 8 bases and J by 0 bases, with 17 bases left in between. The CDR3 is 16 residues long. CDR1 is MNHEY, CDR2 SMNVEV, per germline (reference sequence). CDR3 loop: CASCPVGLHSNQPQHF. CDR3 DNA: TGTGCCAGCTGCCCGGTCGGACTTCATAGCAATCAGCCCCAGCATTTT.

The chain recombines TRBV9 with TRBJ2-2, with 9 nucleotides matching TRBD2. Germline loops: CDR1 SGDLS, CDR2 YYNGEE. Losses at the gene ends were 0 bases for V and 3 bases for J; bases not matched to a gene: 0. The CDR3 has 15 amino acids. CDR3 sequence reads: CASSVVAGDTGELFF. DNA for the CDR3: TGTGCCAGCAGCGTAGTAGCGGGGGACACCGGGGAGCTGTTTTTT.

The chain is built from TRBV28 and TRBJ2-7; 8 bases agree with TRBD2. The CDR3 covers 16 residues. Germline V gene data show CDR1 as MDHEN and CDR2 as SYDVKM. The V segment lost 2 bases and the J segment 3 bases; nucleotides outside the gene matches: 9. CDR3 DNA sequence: TGTGCCAGCAGTTTAGTGGGGCGGGGGGACTTCTACGAGCAGTACTTC. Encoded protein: CASSLVGRGDFYEQYF.

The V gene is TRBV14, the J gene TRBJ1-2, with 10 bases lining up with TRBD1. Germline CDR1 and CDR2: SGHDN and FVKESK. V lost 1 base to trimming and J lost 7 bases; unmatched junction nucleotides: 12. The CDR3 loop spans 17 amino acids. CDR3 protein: CASSQGGQGPLGSGYTF. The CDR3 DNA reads TGTGCCAGCAGCCAAGGGGGACAGGGGCCCCTGGGGAGTGGCTACACCTTC.

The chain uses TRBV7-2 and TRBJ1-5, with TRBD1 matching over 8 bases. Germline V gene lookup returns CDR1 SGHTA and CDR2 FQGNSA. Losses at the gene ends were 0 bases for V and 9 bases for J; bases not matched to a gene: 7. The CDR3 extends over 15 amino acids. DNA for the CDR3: TGTGCCAGCAGCTTAGCGACAGGGGTAAAACCGCCCCAGCATTTT. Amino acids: CASSLATGVKPPQHF.

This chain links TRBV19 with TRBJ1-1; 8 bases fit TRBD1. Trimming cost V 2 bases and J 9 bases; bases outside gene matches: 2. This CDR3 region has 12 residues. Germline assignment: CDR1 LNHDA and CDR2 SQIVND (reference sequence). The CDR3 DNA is TGTGCCAGTAGTATAAGGACAGGGAAAGCTTTCTTT. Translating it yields CASSIRTGKAFF.

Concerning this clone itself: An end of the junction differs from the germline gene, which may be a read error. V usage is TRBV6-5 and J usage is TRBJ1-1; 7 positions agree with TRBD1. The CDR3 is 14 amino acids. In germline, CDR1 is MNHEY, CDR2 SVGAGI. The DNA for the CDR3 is TGTGCCAGCAGATACTACAGGGGGAACACTGAAGCTTTCTTT. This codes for CASRYYRGNTEAFF.

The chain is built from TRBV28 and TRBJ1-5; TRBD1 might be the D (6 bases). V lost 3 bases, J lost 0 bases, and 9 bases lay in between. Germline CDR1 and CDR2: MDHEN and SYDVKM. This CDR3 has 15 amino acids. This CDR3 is CASSLTGASNQPQHF. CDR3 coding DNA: TGTGCCAGCAGTTTGACAGGAGCTAGCAATCAGCCCCAGCATTTT.

The CDR3 is CASRRTGANQPQHF. The DNA of the CDR3 is TGTGCCAGCAGGCGGACAGGGGCCAATCAGCCCCAGCATTTT. The V call is TRBV11-2, the J call TRBJ1-5; 9 positions agree with TRBD1. Germline V CDR1 and CDR2: SGHAT, FQNNGV. After removal of 6 bases from V and 3 bases from J, the junction contained 3 bases not matched to a gene. This CDR3 is built from 14 residues.